Reported below is one T cell receptor (beta chain). The antigen is undetermined. This specimen comes from a study of T cells in Graves' hyperthyroidism and ophthalmopathy. Whole-study results and caveats: Ophthalmopathy stood apart from stable hyperthyroidism in a 13 V-J model.

For Graves' hyperthyroidism to be stable, ophthalmopathy could not progress within 18 months. Reasons for excluding patients were uncontrolled infection, other autoimmune disease, pregnancy or lactation. CDR1 is SGHVS, CDR2 FQNEAQ, per germline. V was shortened by 5 bases and J by 10 bases, with 15 bases between the two germline ends. The CDR3 extends over 13 amino acids. Using RNA transcripts as the source, TCR beta CDR3 regions were amplified. A set of HTBI primers served as the primers for a first-round RT-PCR of the TCR CDR3. TCRdb re-called the multiplex PCR reads through MiXCR, storing one row per CDR3 protein. The table shows 800,000 or so distinct CDR3 sequences, with about 38% occurring only once.

The V call is TRBV7-8, the J call TRBJ1-3; TRBD1 is a possible D gene (5 bases). The sequence came from a man younger than 35 with Graves' hyperthyroidism. The sample comprised blood. The CDR3 reads CASSGGLGETIYF. CDR3 sequence (DNA): TGTGCCAGCAGCGGGGGACTAGGGGAGACCATATATTTT.